This section outlines one T cell receptor (beta chain) sequence together with its context. The sample belongs to a study of T cells in Graves' hyperthyroidism and ophthalmopathy. There were TCR beta CDR3 regions amplified from RNA transcripts. TCR CDR3 regions were first amplified by RT-PCR with HTBI primers. TCRdb passed the multiplex PCR reads through MiXCR, listing each CDR3 protein once. This sample has about 590,000 distinct CDR3 sequences; around 14% occur once, and the top ten carry around 7.5%. The CDR3 is 13 residues long. The germline V gene has CDR1 MNHEY and CDR2 SMNVEV (reference sequence). Trimming shortened V by 8 bases and J by 1 base, and 11 bases separated the two germline ends.

What was sequenced was blood. This TCR derives from a woman younger than 45 with Graves' hyperthyroidism. The gene calls are TRBV27 and TRBJ2-5, with a possible D match to TRBD1 (5 bases). The CDR3 here is CASGEQVQETQYF. The DNA of the CDR3 is TGTGCCAGCGGGGAACAGGTCCAAGAGACCCAGTACTTC.